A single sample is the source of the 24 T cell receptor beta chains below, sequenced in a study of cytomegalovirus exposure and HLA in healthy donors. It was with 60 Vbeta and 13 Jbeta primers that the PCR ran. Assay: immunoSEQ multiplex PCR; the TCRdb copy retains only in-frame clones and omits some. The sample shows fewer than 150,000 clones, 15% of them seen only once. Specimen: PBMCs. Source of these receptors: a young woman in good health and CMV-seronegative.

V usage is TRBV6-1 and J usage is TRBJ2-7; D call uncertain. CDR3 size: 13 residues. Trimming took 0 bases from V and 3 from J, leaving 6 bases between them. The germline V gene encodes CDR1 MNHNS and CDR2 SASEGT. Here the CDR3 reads CASSEAGLYEQYF. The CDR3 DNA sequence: TGTGCCAGCAGTGAAGCCGGTCTCTACGAGCAGTACTTC.

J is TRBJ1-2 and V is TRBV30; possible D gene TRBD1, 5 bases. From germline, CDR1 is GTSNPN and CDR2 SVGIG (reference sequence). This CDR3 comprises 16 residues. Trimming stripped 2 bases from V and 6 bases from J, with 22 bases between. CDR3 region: CAWSLDSPPVGHGYTF. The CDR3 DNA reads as TGTGCCTGGAGTCTTGACAGCCCGCCTGTCGGGCATGGCTACACCTTC.

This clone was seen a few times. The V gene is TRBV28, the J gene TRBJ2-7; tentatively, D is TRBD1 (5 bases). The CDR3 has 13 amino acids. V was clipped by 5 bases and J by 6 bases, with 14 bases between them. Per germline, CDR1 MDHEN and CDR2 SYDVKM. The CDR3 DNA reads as TGTGCCAGCAGTCCCTTGGACAAGGGCGAGCAGTACTTC. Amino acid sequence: CASSPLDKGEQYF.

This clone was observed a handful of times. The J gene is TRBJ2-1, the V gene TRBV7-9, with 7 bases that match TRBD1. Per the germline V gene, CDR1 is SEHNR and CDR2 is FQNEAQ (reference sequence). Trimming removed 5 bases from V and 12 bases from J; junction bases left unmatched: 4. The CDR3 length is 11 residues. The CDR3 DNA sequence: TGTGCCAGCAGCCGACGGACAGGGCAGTTCTTC. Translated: CASSRRTGQFF.

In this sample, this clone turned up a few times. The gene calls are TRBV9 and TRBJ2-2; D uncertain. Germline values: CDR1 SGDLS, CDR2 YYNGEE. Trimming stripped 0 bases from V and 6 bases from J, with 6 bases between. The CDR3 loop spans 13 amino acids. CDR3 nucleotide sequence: TGTGCCAGCAGCGTAGGAGTCGCCGGGGAGCTGTTTTTT. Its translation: CASSVGVAGELFF.

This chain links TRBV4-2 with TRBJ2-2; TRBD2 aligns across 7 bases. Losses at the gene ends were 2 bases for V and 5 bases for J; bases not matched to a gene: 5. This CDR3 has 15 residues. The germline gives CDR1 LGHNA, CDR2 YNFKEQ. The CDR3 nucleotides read TGTGCCAGCAGCCAAATGGGACTAAAAACCGGGGAGCTGTTTTTT. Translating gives CASSQMGLKTGELFF.

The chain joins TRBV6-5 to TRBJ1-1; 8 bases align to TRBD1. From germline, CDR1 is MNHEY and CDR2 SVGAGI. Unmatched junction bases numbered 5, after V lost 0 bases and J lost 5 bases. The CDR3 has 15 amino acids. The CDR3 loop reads CASSYSQGGGTEAFF. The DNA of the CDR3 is TGTGCCAGCAGTTACTCACAGGGGGGAGGAACTGAAGCTTTCTTT.

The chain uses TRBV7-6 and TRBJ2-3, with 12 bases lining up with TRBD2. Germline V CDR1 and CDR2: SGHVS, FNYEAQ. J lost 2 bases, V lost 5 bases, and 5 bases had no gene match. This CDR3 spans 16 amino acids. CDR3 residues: CASSPRLAGVTDTQYF. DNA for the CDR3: TGTGCCAGCAGCCCTAGACTAGCGGGAGTCACAGATACGCAGTATTTT.

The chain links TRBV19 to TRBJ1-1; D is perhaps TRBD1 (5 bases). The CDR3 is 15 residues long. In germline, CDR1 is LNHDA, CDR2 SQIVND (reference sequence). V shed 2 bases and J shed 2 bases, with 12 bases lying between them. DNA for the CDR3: TGTGCCAGTAGTATAAGGAGGGGCACCAACACTGAAGCTTTCTTT. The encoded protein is CASSIRRGTNTEAFF.

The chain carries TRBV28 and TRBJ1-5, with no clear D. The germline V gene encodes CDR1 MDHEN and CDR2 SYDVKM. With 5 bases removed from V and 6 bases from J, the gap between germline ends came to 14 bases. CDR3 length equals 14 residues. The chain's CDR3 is CASSILSAGQPQHF. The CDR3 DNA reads TGTGCCAGCAGTATCCTAAGCGCGGGTCAGCCCCAGCATTTT.

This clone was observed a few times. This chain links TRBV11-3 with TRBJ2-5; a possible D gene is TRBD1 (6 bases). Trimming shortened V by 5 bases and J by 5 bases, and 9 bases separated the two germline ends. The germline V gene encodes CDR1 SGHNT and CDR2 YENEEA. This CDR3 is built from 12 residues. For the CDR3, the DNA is TGTGCCAGCAGCCCAGACAGGGAGACCCAGTACTTC. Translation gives CASSPDRETQYF.

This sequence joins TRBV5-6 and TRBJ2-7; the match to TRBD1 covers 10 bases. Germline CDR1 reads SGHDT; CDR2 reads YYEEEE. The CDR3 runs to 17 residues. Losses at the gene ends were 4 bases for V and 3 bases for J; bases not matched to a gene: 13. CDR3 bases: TGTGCCAGCAGCGTATTATCCGGGACAGGGGCGCACTACGAGCAGTACTTC. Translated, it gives CASSVLSGTGAHYEQYF.

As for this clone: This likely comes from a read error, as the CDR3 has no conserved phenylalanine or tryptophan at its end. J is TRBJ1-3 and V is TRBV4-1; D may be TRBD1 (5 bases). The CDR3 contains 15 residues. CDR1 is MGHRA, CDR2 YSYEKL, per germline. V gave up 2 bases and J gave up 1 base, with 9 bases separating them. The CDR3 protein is CASSQQGSSGNTIYV. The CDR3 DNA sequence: TGCGCCAGCAGCCAACAGGGCAGTTCTGGAAACACCATATATGTT.

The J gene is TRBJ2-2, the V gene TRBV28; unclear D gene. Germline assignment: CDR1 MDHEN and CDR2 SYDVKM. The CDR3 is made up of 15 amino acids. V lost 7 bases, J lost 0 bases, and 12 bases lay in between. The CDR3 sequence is CASTSLFPNTGELFF. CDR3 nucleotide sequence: TGTGCCAGCACCTCCCTCTTTCCGAACACCGGGGAGCTGTTTTTT.

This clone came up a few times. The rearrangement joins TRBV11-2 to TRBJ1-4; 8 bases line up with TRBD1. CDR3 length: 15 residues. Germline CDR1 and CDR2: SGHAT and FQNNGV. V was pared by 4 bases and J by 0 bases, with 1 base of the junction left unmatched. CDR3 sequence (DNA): TGTGCCAGCAGCTGGACAGGGACAACTAATGAAAAACTGTTTTTT. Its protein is CASSWTGTTNEKLFF.

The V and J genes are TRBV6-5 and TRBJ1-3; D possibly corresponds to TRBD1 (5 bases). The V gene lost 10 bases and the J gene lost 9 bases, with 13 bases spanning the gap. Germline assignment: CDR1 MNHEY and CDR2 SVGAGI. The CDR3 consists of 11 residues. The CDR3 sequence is CATYQRGTIYF. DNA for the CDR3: TGTGCCACCTACCAAAGGGGCACCATATATTTT.

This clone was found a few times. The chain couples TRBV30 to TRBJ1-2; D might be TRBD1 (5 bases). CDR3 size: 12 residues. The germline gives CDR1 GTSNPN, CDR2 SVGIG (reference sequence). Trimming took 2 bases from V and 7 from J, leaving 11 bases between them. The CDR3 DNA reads TGTGCCTGGAGTATAGGGGCGTCTGGCTACACCTTC. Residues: CAWSIGASGYTF. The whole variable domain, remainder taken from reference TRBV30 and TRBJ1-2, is SQTIHQWPATLVQPVGSPLSLECTVEGTSNPNLYWYRQAAGRGLQLLFYSVGIGQISSEVPQNLSASRPQDRQFILSSKKLLLSDSGFYLCAWSIGASGYTFGSGTRLTVV.

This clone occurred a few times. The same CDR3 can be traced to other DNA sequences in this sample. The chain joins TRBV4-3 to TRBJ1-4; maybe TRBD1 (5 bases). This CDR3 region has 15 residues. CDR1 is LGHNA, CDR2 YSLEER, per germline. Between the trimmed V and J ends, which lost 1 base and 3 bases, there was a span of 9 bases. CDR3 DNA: TGCGCCAGCAGCCAAGGCCAGGGCCCTAATGAAAAACTGTTTTTT. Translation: CASSQGQGPNEKLFF.

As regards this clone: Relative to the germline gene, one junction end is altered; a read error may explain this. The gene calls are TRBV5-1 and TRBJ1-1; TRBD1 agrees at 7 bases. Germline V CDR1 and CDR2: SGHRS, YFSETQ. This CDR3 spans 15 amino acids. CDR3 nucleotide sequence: TGCGCCAGCAGCCGGGGTCTGACAGGGAAGTCTGAAGCTTCCTTT. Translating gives CASSRGLTGKSEASF.

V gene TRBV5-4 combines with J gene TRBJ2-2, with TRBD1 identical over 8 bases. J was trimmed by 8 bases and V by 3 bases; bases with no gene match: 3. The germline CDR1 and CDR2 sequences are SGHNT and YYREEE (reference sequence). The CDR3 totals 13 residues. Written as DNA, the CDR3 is TGTGCCAGCAGCTGGACAGGGTTGGGGGAGCTGTTTTTT. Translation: CASSWTGLGELFF.

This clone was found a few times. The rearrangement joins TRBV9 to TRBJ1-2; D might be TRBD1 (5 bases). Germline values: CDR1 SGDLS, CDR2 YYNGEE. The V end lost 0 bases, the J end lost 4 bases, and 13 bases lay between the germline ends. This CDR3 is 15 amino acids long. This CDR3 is CASSVALGQAYGYTF. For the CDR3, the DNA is TGTGCCAGCAGCGTAGCACTGGGGCAGGCCTATGGCTACACCTTC. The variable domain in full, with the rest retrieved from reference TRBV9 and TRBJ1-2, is DSGVTQTPKHLITATGQRVTLRCSPRSGDLSVYWYQQSLDQGLQFLIQYYNGEERAKGNILERFSAQQFPDLHSELNLSSLELGDSALYFCASSVALGQAYGYTFGSGTRLTVV.

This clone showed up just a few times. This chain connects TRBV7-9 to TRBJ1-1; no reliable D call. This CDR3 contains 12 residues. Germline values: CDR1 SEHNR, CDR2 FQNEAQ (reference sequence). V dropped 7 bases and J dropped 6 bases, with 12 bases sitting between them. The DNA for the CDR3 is TGTGCCAGCACCCCCACCGGAGCTGAAGCTTTCTTT. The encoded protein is CASTPTGAEAFF.

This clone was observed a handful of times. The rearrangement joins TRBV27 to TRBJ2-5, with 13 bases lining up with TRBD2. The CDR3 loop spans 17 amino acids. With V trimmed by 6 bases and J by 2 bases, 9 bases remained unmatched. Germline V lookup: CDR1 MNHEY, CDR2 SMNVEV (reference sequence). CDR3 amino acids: CASSLRLLAGGQETQYF. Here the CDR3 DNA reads TGTGCCAGCAGCCTAAGGTTACTAGCGGGAGGGCAAGAGACCCAGTACTTC.

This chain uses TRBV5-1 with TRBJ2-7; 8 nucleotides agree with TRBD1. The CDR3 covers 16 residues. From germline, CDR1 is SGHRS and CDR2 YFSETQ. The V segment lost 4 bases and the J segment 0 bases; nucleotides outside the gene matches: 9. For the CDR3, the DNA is TGCGCCAGCAGCCCAACGGGACAGGTCATCTCCTACGAGCAGTACTTC. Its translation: CASSPTGQVISYEQYF. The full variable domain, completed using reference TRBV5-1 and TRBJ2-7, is KAGVTQTPRYLIKTRGQQVTLSCSPISGHRSVSWYQQTPGQGLQFLFEYFSETQRNKGNFPGRFSGRQFSNSRSEMNVSTLELGDSALYLCASSPTGQVISYEQYFGPGTRLTVT.